The clone carrying this TCR beta chain occurred a few times. What it binds is not known. The junction does not match germline at one end; this may be a read error. Germline-derived CDR1 and CDR2 are MDHEN and SYDVKM. The CDR3 has 13 amino acids. Each CDR3 protein is one row after TCRdb ran MiXCR on the PCR reads. The sample has approximately 550,000 distinct CDR3 sequences; about a quarter are singletons. This sample is part of a study of molecular identifiers for immune sequencing clone quantification. The study's findings and limits: It was shown that clones above 20 RNA copies held over 99% of effector molecules, but under 1% in naive cells.

The source is a human donor in good health. Some libraries in this study had Jurkat cell RNA spiked in. The J gene is TRBJ1-2, the V gene TRBV28; D gene unclear. The sample was naive CD8+ T cells from blood, with Jurkat cell RNA spiked in. Subset given: FACS-sorted CD8+CD4-CCR7+CD45RA+ naive T cells. The CDR3 spells CAGSLTLNYGYTF. The DNA for the CDR3 is TGTGCCGGCAGTTTGACACTTAACTATGGCTACACCTTC.